Listed here are 22 T cell receptor beta chains from one sample, sequenced in a study of T cells after yellow fever vaccination. TCRdb recomputed calls from the 5' RACE reads with MiXCR, one row per CDR3 protein. The sample includes approximately 300,000 distinct CDR3 sequences, about 10% of them seen just once. Sample: CD4+ T cells sorted from PBMCs, taken 45 days after the yellow fever booster vaccination. These receptors were obtained from a man aged 18 to 29 who received the YFV17D yellow fever vaccine.

On this clonotype: An end of the junction does not agree with germline; a read error may underlie this. The rearrangement joins TRBV7-3 to TRBJ1-1; D is unresolved. The CDR3 length is 13 residues. Per the germline V gene, CDR1 is SGHTA and CDR2 is FQGTGA. CDR3 residues: CASSLGMNSEAFF. The CDR3 DNA follows: TGTGCCAGCAGCTTGGGGATGAACTCTGAAGCTTTCTTT.

This chain joins TRBV5-6 and TRBJ2-3; 8 nucleotides line up with TRBD1. V lost 4 bases to trimming and J lost 6 bases; unmatched junction nucleotides: 13. Germline V lookup: CDR1 SGHDT, CDR2 YYEEEE. The CDR3 spans 16 residues. In DNA, the CDR3 is TGTGCCAGCAGCGGGACAGGCGCCGGAAATCGGGATACGCAGTATTTT. Protein sequence: CASSGTGAGNRDTQYF.

This chain connects TRBV6-2 or TRBV6-3 to TRBJ1-4; D is uncertain. Germline V CDR1 and CDR2: MNHEY, SVGEGT. Trimming stripped 4 bases from V and 1 base from J, with 10 bases between. The CDR3 runs 15 residues. The CDR3 DNA sequence: TGTGCCAGCAGTTCCTACAGTGGAACTAATGAAAAACTGTTTTTT. This encodes CASSSYSGTNEKLFF.

The chain employs TRBV29-1 and TRBJ2-2; perhaps D is TRBD1 or TRBD2 (6 bases each). Germline CDR1 and CDR2: SQVTM and ANQGSEA. The CDR3 is 14 residues long. Trimming removed 2 bases from V and 0 bases from J, with 7 bases in between. CDR3 DNA: TGCAGCGTTGAAAGGGGGGCGAACACCGGGGAGCTGTTTTTT. This encodes CSVERGANTGELFF.

The chain combines TRBV7-9 with TRBJ2-5; D uncertain. This CDR3 is built from 12 residues. Germline V gene data show CDR1 as SEHNR and CDR2 as FQNEAQ (reference sequence). Trimming left V 2 bases short and J 4 bases short, with 5 bases between. The chain's CDR3 is CASSLISETQYF. CDR3 sequence (DNA): TGTGCCAGCAGCTTAATTTCAGAGACCCAGTACTTC.

This clonotype occurred a few times. The chain uses TRBV24-1 and TRBJ2-3, with TRBD2 identical over 8 bases. V lost 2 bases to trimming and J lost 4 bases; unmatched junction nucleotides: 7. Looked up from germline, CDR1 is KGHDR and CDR2 is SFDVKD. This CDR3 comprises 16 residues. The CDR3 reads CATSDSGTSWADTQYF. In nucleotides, the CDR3 is TGTGCCACCAGTGATTCCGGGACTAGTTGGGCAGATACGCAGTATTTT.

This chain connects TRBV6-2 or TRBV6-3 to TRBJ2-5, with D possibly being TRBD2 (6 bases). The CDR3 runs to 12 residues. CDR1 is MNHEY, CDR2 SVGEGT, per germline. V lost 8 bases, J lost 7 bases, and 14 bases lay in between. The CDR3 here is CASRDLGGTQYF. CDR3 sequence (DNA): TGTGCCAGCCGGGACCTGGGGGGGACCCAGTACTTC.

This clonotype was seen repeatedly, ten times or more. This chain uses TRBV5-1 with TRBJ1-6, with D uncertain. Trimming cost V 0 bases and J 9 bases, with 16 bases left between them. Germline V gene lookup returns CDR1 SGHRS and CDR2 YFSETQ. This CDR3 is built from 16 residues. CDR3 in DNA: TGCGCCAGCAGCTTGGTAGGTGCAGGTAGCATTTCACCCCTCCACTTT. Translated: CASSLVGAGSISPLHF.

J is TRBJ1-5 and V is TRBV6-6; unclear D gene. V lost 4 bases to trimming and J lost 5 bases, with 6 bases between them. The CDR3 covers 12 residues. Germline CDR1 MNHNY, CDR2 SVGAGI (reference sequence). CDR3 DNA sequence: TGTGCCAGCAGTTCAGAGGATCAGCCCCAGCATTTT. It is translated as CASSSEDQPQHF.

This clonotype occurred a few times. The rearrangement uses TRBV12-3 or TRBV12-4 and TRBJ2-2; unclear D gene. CDR3 size: 14 residues. V gave up 6 bases and J gave up 1 base, with 9 bases separating them. CDR3 nucleotides: TGTGCCAGCAGCTTGACACGGAACACCGGGGAGCTGTTTTTT. It codes for CASSLTRNTGELFF.

This clonotype was counted between two and nine times. The rearrangement joins TRBV12-3 or TRBV12-4 to TRBJ2-1, with D tentatively TRBD1 or TRBD2 (5 bases each). Trimming took off 8 bases at V and 4 bases at J, with 15 bases between the two ends. The length of the CDR3 is 14 residues. The CDR3 nucleotides are TGTGCCAGCGGGACGGATGATTTTTACAATGAGCAGTTCTTC. This translates into CASGTDDFYNEQFF.

The table lists this clonotype with a few counts. The chain links TRBV7-2 to TRBJ2-7; 8 nucleotides line up with TRBD2. Unmatched junction bases numbered 10, after V lost 3 bases and J lost 3 bases. This CDR3 is 16 amino acids long. The germline V gene encodes CDR1 SGHTA and CDR2 FQGNSA. CDR3 sequence reads: CASSFGFRAGGYEQYF. The CDR3 nucleotides read TGTGCCAGCAGCTTCGGATTCCGGGCGGGGGGCTACGAGCAGTACTTC.

This clonotype was observed many times. V is TRBV18 and J is TRBJ2-1; TRBD1 agrees at 10 bases. The trim removed 6 bases at V and 4 bases at J, leaving 6 bases unmatched. This CDR3 spans 15 amino acids. Germline loops: CDR1 KGHSH, CDR2 LQKENI. The CDR3: CASSRGQGGYNEQFF. The CDR3 nucleotides are TGTGCCAGCTCCCGTGGACAGGGGGGATACAATGAGCAGTTCTTC.

This chain joins TRBV18 and TRBJ2-5, with TRBD1 matching over 10 bases. Germline CDR1 KGHSH, CDR2 LQKENI. V lost 3 bases to trimming and J lost 2 bases; unmatched junction nucleotides: 9. The CDR3 totals 17 residues. This CDR3 reads CASSPGTGVIHQETQYF. CDR3 DNA sequence: TGTGCCAGCTCACCGGGGACAGGGGTCATACATCAAGAGACCCAGTACTTC.

The CDR3 coding sequence is TGTGCCAGCAGTTACGGGGGTTGGAATGAAGCTTTCTTT. Translation: CASSYGGWNEAFF. V usage is TRBV6-6 and J usage is TRBJ1-1; D is possibly TRBD1 (5 bases). In germline, CDR1 is MNHNY, CDR2 SVGAGI (reference sequence). V lost 2 bases and J 7 bases, leaving 11 bases between the germline ends. This CDR3 is built from 13 residues.

This clonotype has only a few counts. The rearrangement links TRBV9 to TRBJ2-2; D unresolved. This CDR3 region has 14 residues. Germline loops: CDR1 SGDLS, CDR2 YYNGEE. Trimming shortened V by 5 bases and J by 0 bases, and 8 bases separated the two germline ends. The CDR3 DNA is TGTGCCAGCAGGGCTCGGTCGAACACCGGGGAGCTGTTTTTT. Its protein is CASRARSNTGELFF. The full variable domain, rest sourced from reference TRBV9 and TRBJ2-2, is DSGVTQTPKHLITATGQRVTLRCSPRSGDLSVYWYQQSLDQGLQFLIQYYNGEERAKGNILERFSAQQFPDLHSELNLSSLELGDSALYFCASRARSNTGELFFGEGSRLTVL.

This clonotype was detected only a few times. The chain is built from TRBV27 and TRBJ1-4; 8 nucleotides line up with TRBD1. Germline V CDR1 and CDR2: MNHEY, SMNVEV (reference sequence). The CDR3 is 14 amino acids. The V segment lost 3 bases and the J segment 6 bases; nucleotides outside the gene matches: 3. The DNA for the CDR3 is TGTGCCAGCAGTTTCAGGGGGCGGGATGAAAAACTGTTTTTT. It specifies CASSFRGRDEKLFF.

This clonotype was counted only a few times. The V gene is TRBV4-3, the J gene TRBJ1-4; D ambiguous. The CDR3 consists of 15 residues. V was pared by 0 bases and J by 7 bases, with 12 bases between. Germline V gene sequence: CDR1 LGHNA, CDR2 YSLEER. CDR3 protein: CASSQENLGSEKLFF. The CDR3 DNA reads as TGCGCCAGCAGCCAAGAAAATCTCGGATCTGAAAAACTGTTTTTT.

There are a few counts of this clonotype. The V gene is TRBV5-6, the J gene TRBJ2-5, with 13 bases identical to TRBD2. The CDR3 extends over 14 amino acids. In germline, CDR1 is SGHDT, CDR2 YYEEEE. With V trimmed by 4 bases and J by 4 bases, 1 base remained unmatched. In DNA, the CDR3 is TGTGCCAGCAGCGGGACTAGCGGGGTAGAGACCCAGTACTTC. Translation: CASSGTSGVETQYF.

This clonotype was seen repeatedly, ten times or more. The CDR3 DNA is TGTGCCACCAGTGATCCCCGGACAGAAGAGACCCAGTACTTC. Encoded protein: CATSDPRTEETQYF. The chain is built from TRBV24-1 and TRBJ2-5; D possibly corresponds to TRBD1 (6 bases). This CDR3 has 14 amino acids. The germline V gene has CDR1 KGHDR and CDR2 SFDVKD. Trimming removed 3 bases at V and 3 bases at J, with 10 bases between.

This clonotype was seen more than once but under ten times. The genes are TRBV5-4 and TRBJ1-1; TRBD1 agrees at 12 bases. The CDR3 runs 16 residues. The ends lost 2 bases at V and 4 bases at J; junction bases unmatched: 6. Per the germline V gene, CDR1 is SGHNT and CDR2 is YYREEE (reference sequence). This CDR3 reads CASSLGTGGRVTEAFF. Written as DNA, the CDR3 is TGTGCCAGCAGCTTAGGGACAGGGGGCAGGGTCACTGAAGCTTTCTTT. The full variable domain, with the rest looked up from reference TRBV5-4 and TRBJ1-1, is ETGVTQSPTHLIKTRGQQVTLRCSSQSGHNTVSWYQQALGQGPQFIFQYYREEENGRGNFPPRFSGLQFPNYSSELNVNALELDDSALYLCASSLGTGGRVTEAFFGQGTRLTVV.

This clonotype has more than one count but fewer than ten. The chain uses TRBV29-1 and TRBJ1-2; tentatively, D is TRBD1 (5 bases). From germline, CDR1 is SQVTM and CDR2 ANQGSEA. The CDR3 has 14 residues. V lost 6 bases, J lost 5 bases, and 19 bases lay in between. In DNA form, the CDR3 reads TGCAGCGTGGGTCAGGGCACCATTTCTTATGGCTACACCTTC. Protein product: CSVGQGTISYGYTF.